This T cell receptor beta chain originates from a study of blood T cell repertoires in COVID-19. Across the whole study: Specimens from acute and convalescent COVID-19 originated in the United States, Italy and Spain. The cDNA or gDNA used as material had been derived from T cells, B-cell-depleted T cells, or PBMCs.

As originally analysed: Amplified reference gene primers provided the basis for estimating nucleated cell counts. TCRdb keeps only in-frame clones here, not all; method: immunoSEQ multiplex PCR. That table furnishes V, J and clone size, whereas the DNA furnished D and trimming. The sample lists more than 95,000 clones; around 86% were seen once. Germline CDR1 and CDR2: SGHNT and YYREEE (reference sequence). V shed 3 bases and J 5 bases; nucleotides not matched to a gene: 10. CDR3 size: 16 residues. The source of this sequence is a man aged 80 or over with acute or convalescent COVID-19. V and J are TRBV5-4 and TRBJ2-3, with TRBD1 matching 9 bases. The specimen was peripheral blood. The CDR3 spells CASSSTTGGRGDTQYF. CDR3 DNA: TGTGCCAGCAGCTCAACCACAGGGGGCCGTGGAGATACGCAGTATTTT.